This T cell receptor (beta chain) was sequenced during a study of memory CD4+ T cells and cytomegalovirus serostatus. The CDR3 length is 18 residues. The V gene lost 1 base and the J gene lost 1 base, with 19 bases spanning the gap. In germline, CDR1 is SGHAT, CDR2 FQNNGV. Measured with immunoSEQ multiplex PCR; TCRdb has only the in-frame clones, and not every one. The sample carries around 41,000 clones, about three quarters recorded once. Single viable CD3+CD4+CD8-CD45RO+ cells were sorted as the memory CD4+ T cells. The chain combines TRBV11-2 with TRBJ2-5; possibly TRBD1 for D (6 bases). The sequence was collected from an adult in good health and CMV-seronegative. Sample: memory CD4+ T cells from blood. The CDR3 region has the DNA TGTGCCAGCAGCTTAGCTAAGGCGCTTCGCAGGGGCCAAGAGACCCAGTACTTC. Its translation: CASSLAKALRRGQETQYF.